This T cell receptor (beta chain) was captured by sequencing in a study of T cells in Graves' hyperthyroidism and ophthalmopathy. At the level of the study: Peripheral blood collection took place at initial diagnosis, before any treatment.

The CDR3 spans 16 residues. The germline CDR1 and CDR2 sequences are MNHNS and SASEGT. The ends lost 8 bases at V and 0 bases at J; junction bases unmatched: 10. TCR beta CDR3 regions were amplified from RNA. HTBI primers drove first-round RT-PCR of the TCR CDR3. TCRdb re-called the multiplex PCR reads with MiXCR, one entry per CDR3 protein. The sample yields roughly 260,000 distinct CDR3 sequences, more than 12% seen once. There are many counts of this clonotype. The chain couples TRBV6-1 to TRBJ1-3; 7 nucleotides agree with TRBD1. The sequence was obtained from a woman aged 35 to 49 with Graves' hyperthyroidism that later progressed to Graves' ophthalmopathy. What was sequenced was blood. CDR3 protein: CASARGALYSGNTIYF. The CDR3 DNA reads TGTGCCAGCGCCAGGGGGGCCCTCTACTCTGGAAACACCATATATTTT.